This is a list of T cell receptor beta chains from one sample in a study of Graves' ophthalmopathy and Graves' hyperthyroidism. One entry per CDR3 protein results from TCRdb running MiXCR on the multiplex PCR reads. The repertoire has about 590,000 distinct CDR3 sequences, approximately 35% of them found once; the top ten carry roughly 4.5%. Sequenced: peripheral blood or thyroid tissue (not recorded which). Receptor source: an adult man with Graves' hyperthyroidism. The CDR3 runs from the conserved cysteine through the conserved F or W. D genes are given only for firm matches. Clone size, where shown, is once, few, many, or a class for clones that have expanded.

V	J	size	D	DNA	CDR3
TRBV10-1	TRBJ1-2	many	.	TGCGCCAGCAGTGAAGACGCCCGGGGTGGCTACACCTTC	CASSEDARGGYTF
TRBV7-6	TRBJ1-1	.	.	TGTGCCAGCAGCTTAGCCACTGCCAGGGACCTCGTCCCCATGAACACTGAAGCTTTCTTT	CASSLATARDLVPMNTEAFF
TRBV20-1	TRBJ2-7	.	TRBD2	TGCAGTGCTAGAGCCAGCGGGGCCGCCTACGAGCAGTACTTC	CSARASGAAYEQYF
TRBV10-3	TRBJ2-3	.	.	TGTGCCATCAGAGGTTCGGGAGACTCTGGCAAAGATACGCAGTATTTT	CAIRGSGDSGKDTQYF
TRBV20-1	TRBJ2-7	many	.	TGCAGTGCCCTGAATTCCTACGAGCAGTACTTC	CSALNSYEQYF
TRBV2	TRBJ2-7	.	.	TGTGCCAGCAGTGAAGGTGGGGGTGGGAATGAGCAGTACTTC	CASSEGGGGNEQYF
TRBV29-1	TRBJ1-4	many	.	TGCAGCGCCCAAGAAGTGGGTAATGAAAAACTGTTTTTT	CSAQEVGNEKLFF
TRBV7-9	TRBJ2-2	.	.	TGTGCCAGCAGCCGTGGGGTTGCCGCGAACACCGGGGAGCTGTTTTTT	CASSRGVAANTGELFF
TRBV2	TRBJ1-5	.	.	TGTGCCACCGCAGGGGACGGACGTTATCAGCCCCAGCATTTT	CATAGDGRYQPQHF
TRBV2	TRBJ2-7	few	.	TGTGCCAGCAGTGAAGGAGCCGGGGGTCTTTACGAGCAGTACTTC	CASSEGAGGLYEQYF
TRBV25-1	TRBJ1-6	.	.	TGTGCCAGCAGTGAAGGGAGATTCAATTCACCCCTCCACTTT	CASSEGRFNSPLHF
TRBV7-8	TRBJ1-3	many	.	TGTGCCAGCAGCTTAGCTGGGGCGGACACCATATATTTT	CASSLAGADTIYF
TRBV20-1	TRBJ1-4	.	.	TGCAGTGCGAACTCAGGGAGTTCTAATGAAAAACTGTTTTTT	CSANSGSSNEKLFF
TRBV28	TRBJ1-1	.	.	TGTGCCAGCAGTTCCCTGACGAAGAACACTGAAGCTTTCTTT	CASSSLTKNTEAFF
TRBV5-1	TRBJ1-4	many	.	TGTGCCAGCAGCCGACAGCGGAATGAAAAACTGTTTTTT	CASSRQRNEKLFF